A single sample is the source of the 11 T cell receptor beta chains below, sequenced in a study of identical twins. MiXCR was run by TCRdb on the 5' RACE reads, yielding one entry per CDR3 protein. The data contain approximately 670,000 distinct CDR3 sequences, less than 7% of them singletons. Sequences were obtained from naive T cells sorted from blood. Source of these receptors: a man younger than 35 in good health.

The sample holds many counts of this clonotype. In DNA, the CDR3 is TGTGCCATCAGTGAGTCGACATCGGACCGTTCTCTCTATGGCTACACCTTC. This translates into CAISESTSDRSLYGYTF. This sequence joins TRBV10-3 and TRBJ1-2, with no clear D. The ends were cut back, 0 bases at V and 4 bases at J, with 18 bases in the middle. CDR3 length equals 17 residues. The germline gives CDR1 ENHRY, CDR2 SYGVKD.

This clonotype was found many times. V usage is TRBV12-3 or TRBV12-4 and J usage is TRBJ2-2; D not resolved. The CDR3 sequence is 14 residues long. V lost 6 bases, J lost 5 bases, and 13 bases lay in between. CDR3 amino acids: CASSLESTTGELFF. The DNA of the CDR3 is TGTGCCAGCAGCCTAGAATCGACGACCGGGGAGCTGTTTTTT.

This clonotype has only a few counts. V usage is TRBV7-3 and J usage is TRBJ2-3; 8 nucleotides agree with TRBD2. The CDR3 loop spans 18 amino acids. J was trimmed by 7 bases and V by 4 bases; bases with no gene match: 19. Per germline, CDR1 SGHTA and CDR2 FQGTGA. In nucleotides, the CDR3 is TGTGCCAGCAGCTCAACCGGGACAACCGGGACTAGAGCGAATACGCAGTATTTT. Residues: CASSSTGTTGTRANTQYF.

This clonotype has only a few counts. This chain joins TRBV2 and TRBJ2-7, with 7 positions matching TRBD1. This CDR3 is 14 amino acids long. Germline CDR1 reads SNHLY; CDR2 reads FYNNEI. V gave up 5 bases and J gave up 0 bases; unmatched junction bases: 4. For the CDR3, the DNA is TGTGCCAGCAGTCAAGGGACAGTCTCCTACGAGCAGTACGTC. It yields the protein CASSQGTVSYEQYV.

There are many counts of this clonotype. The chain couples TRBV5-1 to TRBJ1-2; no firm D call. Trimming removed 0 bases from V and 7 bases from J, with 16 bases in between. The CDR3 covers 15 residues. Germline CDR1 SGHRS, CDR2 YFSETQ. CDR3 protein: CASSLAGGGLSGYTF. The CDR3 region has the DNA TGCGCCAGCAGCTTGGCTGGCGGAGGACTATCTGGCTACACCTTC. Looking up the rest from reference TRBV5-1 and TRBJ1-2 gives the full variable domain: KAGVTQTPRYLIKTRGQQVTLSCSPISGHRSVSWYQQTPGQGLQFLFEYFSETQRNKGNFPGRFSGRQFSNSRSEMNVSTLELGDSALYLCASSLAGGGLSGYTFGSGTRLTVV.

This clonotype was observed many times. The CDR3 protein is CASTLELRNEQFF. CDR3 in DNA: TGTGCCAGCACCCTCGAGTTACGGAATGAGCAGTTCTTC. This chain uses TRBV12-3 or TRBV12-4 with TRBJ2-1; D gene ambiguous. Trimming pared 7 bases from V and 7 bases from J, leaving 14 bases between. The CDR3 is 13 residues long.

This clonotype was recorded many times. The chain has TRBV12-3 or TRBV12-4 and TRBJ2-1; the D gene is possibly TRBD2 (6 bases). V was shortened by 10 bases and J by 8 bases, with 21 bases between the two germline ends. This CDR3 comprises 14 residues. CDR3 in amino acids: CAILGRDSLDEQFF. CDR3 in DNA: TGTGCCATCCTAGGCAGGGACTCCCTCGATGAGCAGTTCTTC.

This clonotype was detected many times. The V gene is TRBV5-1, the J gene TRBJ1-6; perhaps TRBD1 as D (5 bases). Germline V CDR1 and CDR2: SGHRS, YFSETQ. This CDR3 is 14 amino acids long. Trimming removed 1 base from V and 9 bases from J, with 11 bases in between. This CDR3 reads CASSLKQAGSPLHF. CDR3 nucleotide sequence: TGCGCCAGCAGCTTGAAACAGGCTGGTTCACCCCTCCACTTT.

This clonotype was observed many times. V is TRBV6-1 and J is TRBJ2-7, with D possibly TRBD2 on 6 matching bases. Germline lookup yields CDR1 MNHNS and CDR2 SASEGT. This CDR3 comprises 14 residues. The V end lost 5 bases, the J end lost 0 bases, and 11 bases lay between the germline ends. The CDR3 here is CASSPAGPSYEQYF. In nucleotides, the CDR3 is TGTGCCAGCAGTCCGGCGGGACCCTCCTACGAGCAGTACTTC.

The V call is TRBV5-1, the J call TRBJ2-5; D remains ambiguous. V was trimmed by 0 bases and J by 5 bases, leaving 11 bases between them. This CDR3 spans 14 amino acids. CDR1 is SGHRS, CDR2 YFSETQ, per germline. As DNA, the CDR3 is TGCGCCAGCAGCTTGGCCTTTGGGGTGGAGACCCAGTACTTC. Translating gives CASSLAFGVETQYF.

This clonotype was observed a few times. The chain is built from TRBV3-1 and TRBJ2-2; unclear D gene. V was trimmed by 3 bases and J by 1 base, leaving 15 bases between them. This CDR3 is 17 amino acids long. Germline V gene lookup returns CDR1 LGHDT and CDR2 YNNKEL (reference sequence). As DNA, the CDR3 is TGTGCCAGCAGCCATGCGACTCGGCTAATGAACACCGGGGAGCTGTTTTTT. Protein product: CASSHATRLMNTGELFF.